The clone carrying this T cell receptor (beta chain) was observed once. The target antigen is unknown. Per germline, CDR1 MNHNY and CDR2 SVGAGI (reference sequence). The CDR3 runs to 11 residues. V was trimmed by 10 bases and J by 13 bases, leaving 17 bases between them. This sample is drawn from a study of cytomegalovirus exposure and HLA in healthy donors. Looking at the study overall: An earlier analysis found 100 million or so unique TCR beta sequences from approximately 190 million T cells. Study-level points and caveats: Available immune exposure information covered CMV serostatus only. TCR beta V- and J-gene trimming was later associated with a missense DCLRE1C variant.

Vbeta (60) and Jbeta (13) primers were used in the PCR. In the study's own analysis: Later, roughly 77 million unique TCR beta chains were counted in an analysis, and some 11 million of them were shared. TCRdb's table, derived via immunoSEQ multiplex PCR, lists solely in-frame clones and lacks some. The DNA gave D and trimming, while V, J and clone size come from that table. The sample comprises under 150,000 clones, roughly 62% of which are singletons, and 1.5% to 2% rests with the top ten. This chain joins TRBV6-6 and TRBJ2-1; the D gene is possibly TRBD2 (5 bases). The clonotype originates from a man aged 30-40 years in good health and CMV-seropositive. The sample consisted of PBMCs. The DNA for the CDR3 is TGTGCCATCAGCAAAACTAGATCACAGTTCTTC. Protein product: CAISKTRSQFF.